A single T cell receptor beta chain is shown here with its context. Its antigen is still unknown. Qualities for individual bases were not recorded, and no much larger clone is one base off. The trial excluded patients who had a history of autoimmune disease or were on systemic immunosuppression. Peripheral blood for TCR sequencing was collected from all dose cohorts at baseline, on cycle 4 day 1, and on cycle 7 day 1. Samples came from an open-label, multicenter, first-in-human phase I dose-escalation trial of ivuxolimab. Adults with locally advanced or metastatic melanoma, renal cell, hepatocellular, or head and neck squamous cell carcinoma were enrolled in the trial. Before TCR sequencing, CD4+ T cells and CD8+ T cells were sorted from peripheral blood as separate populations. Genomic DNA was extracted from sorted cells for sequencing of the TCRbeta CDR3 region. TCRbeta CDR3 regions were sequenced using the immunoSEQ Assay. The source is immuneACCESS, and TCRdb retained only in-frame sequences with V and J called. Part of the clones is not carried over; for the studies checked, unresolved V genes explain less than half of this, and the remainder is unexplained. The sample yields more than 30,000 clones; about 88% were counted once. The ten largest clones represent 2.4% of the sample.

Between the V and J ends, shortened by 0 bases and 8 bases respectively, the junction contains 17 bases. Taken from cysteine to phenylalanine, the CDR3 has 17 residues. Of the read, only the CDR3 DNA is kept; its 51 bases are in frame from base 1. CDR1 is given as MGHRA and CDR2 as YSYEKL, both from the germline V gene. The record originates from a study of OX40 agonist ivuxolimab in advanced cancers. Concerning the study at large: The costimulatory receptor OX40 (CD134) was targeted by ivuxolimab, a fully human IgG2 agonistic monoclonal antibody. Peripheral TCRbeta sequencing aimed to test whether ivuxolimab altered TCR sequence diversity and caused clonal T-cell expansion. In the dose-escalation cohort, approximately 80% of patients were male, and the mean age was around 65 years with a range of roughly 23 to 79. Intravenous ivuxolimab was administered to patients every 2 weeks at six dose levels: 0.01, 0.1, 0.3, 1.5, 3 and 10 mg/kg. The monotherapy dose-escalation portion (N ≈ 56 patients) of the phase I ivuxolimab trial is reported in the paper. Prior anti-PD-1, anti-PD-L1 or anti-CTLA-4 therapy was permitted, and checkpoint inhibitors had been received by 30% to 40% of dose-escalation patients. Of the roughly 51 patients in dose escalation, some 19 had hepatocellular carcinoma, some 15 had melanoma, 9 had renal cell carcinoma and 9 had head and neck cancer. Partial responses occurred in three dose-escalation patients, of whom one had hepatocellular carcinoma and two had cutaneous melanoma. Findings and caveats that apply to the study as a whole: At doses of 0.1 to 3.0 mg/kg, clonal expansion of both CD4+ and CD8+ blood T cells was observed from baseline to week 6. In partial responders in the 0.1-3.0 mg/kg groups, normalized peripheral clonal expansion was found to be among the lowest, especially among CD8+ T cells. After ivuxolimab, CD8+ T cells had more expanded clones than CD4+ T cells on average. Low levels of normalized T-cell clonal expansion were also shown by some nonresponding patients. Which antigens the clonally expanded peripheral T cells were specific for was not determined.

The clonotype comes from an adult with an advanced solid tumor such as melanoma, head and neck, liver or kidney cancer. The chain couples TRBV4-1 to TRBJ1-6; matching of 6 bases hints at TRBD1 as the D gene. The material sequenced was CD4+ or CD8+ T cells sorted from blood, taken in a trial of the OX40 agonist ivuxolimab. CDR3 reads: CASSQETTGIQDSPLHF. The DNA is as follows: TGCGCCAGCAGCCAAGAGACCACAGGGATACAGGATTCACCCCTCCACTTT.